Listed here are 27 T cell receptor beta chains from one sample, sequenced in a study of blood T cell repertoires in COVID-19. Assay used: immunoSEQ multiplex PCR; TCRdb lists only in-frame clones, some missing. The profile covers about 210,000 clones, with 92% appearing a single time and about 1.3% taken by the ten largest. Sequencing input: peripheral blood. The receptor source for this set is a man aged 25 to 45 with acute or convalescent COVID-19.

V gene TRBV3-1 (or the pseudogene TRBV3-2) combines with J gene TRBJ1-2; unclear D gene. CDR3 size: 11 residues. Trimming cost V 4 bases and J 8 bases, with 8 bases left between them. Germline CDR1 and CDR2: LGHDT and YNNKEL (reference sequence). The CDR3 bases are TGTGCCAGCAGCCCGGGGTGGGGCTACACCTTC. Its translation is CASSPGWGYTF.

The J gene is TRBJ2-7, the V gene TRBV29-1, with D maybe TRBD1 (6 bases). Deletions cut 4 bases from V and 2 bases from J, with 9 bases between. CDR3 length equals 12 residues. Germline CDR1 is SQVTM and CDR2 is ANQGSEA. The CDR3 sequence: CSVVWGPYEQYF. The CDR3 region has the DNA TGCAGCGTTGTCTGGGGGCCCTACGAGCAGTACTTC.

The chain combines TRBV29-1 with TRBJ2-1; 8 bases fit TRBD1. The germline gives CDR1 SQVTM, CDR2 ANQGSEA. The CDR3 runs 13 residues. The J segment lost 7 bases and the V segment lost 4 bases, leaving 6 bases of the junction unmatched. CDR3 DNA: TGCAGCGTTGGGCAGGGGGCAATTAATGAGCAGTTCTTC. Protein: CSVGQGAINEQFF.

The chain links TRBV6-2 or TRBV6-3 to TRBJ2-4, with 15 bases aligning to TRBD2. CDR1 and CDR2 (germline): MNHEY, SVGEGT. The CDR3 extends over 19 amino acids. V lost 2 bases and J lost 1; bases outside the gene matches: 6. The DNA for the CDR3 is TGTGCCAGCAGTTACCCGGGACTAGCGGGGGGTTATGCCAAAAACATTCAGTACTTC. It codes for CASSYPGLAGGYAKNIQYF.

V usage is TRBV20-1 and J usage is TRBJ1-2; no definite D call. Germline CDR1 DFQATT, CDR2 SNEGSKA (reference sequence). The CDR3 contains 9 residues. The V gene lost 5 bases and the J gene lost 7 bases, with 5 bases spanning the gap. CDR3 protein: CSAGSGYTF. For the CDR3, the DNA is TGCAGTGCTGGGAGTGGCTACACCTTC.

This chain connects TRBV24-1 to TRBJ1-1; D unclear. V lost 4 bases to trimming and J lost 1 base, with 6 bases between them. This CDR3 comprises 13 residues. Germline CDR1 KGHDR, CDR2 SFDVKD. CDR3 region: CATSDRRNTEAFF. The CDR3 nucleotides read TGTGCCACCAGTGACCGGAGGAACACTGAAGCTTTCTTT.

The chain uses TRBV6-6 and TRBJ1-6, with unresolved D. The CDR3 totals 16 residues. Trimming took off 5 bases at V and 9 bases at J, with 20 bases between the two ends. Germline CDR1 reads MNHNY; CDR2 reads SVGAGI (reference sequence). Here the CDR3 DNA reads TGTGCCAGCAGTCCACAGAGTCCCAAGTACTTTTCACCCCTCCACTTT. This translates into CASSPQSPKYFSPLHF.

The genes are TRBV15 and TRBJ2-3; no reliable D call. Germline V gene sequence: CDR1 LNHNV, CDR2 YYDKDF (reference sequence). The V end was cut by 3 bases, the J end by 4 bases, with 14 bases between. This CDR3 region has 15 residues. CDR3 in DNA: TGTGCCACCAGCAGGGGTTCTAGTAAAGCAGATACGCAGTATTTT. Amino acid sequence: CATSRGSSKADTQYF.

In this sample, this clone turned up once. V is TRBV2 and J is TRBJ2-5; D not resolved. The germline CDR1 and CDR2 sequences are SNHLY and FYNNEI. Between the trimmed V and J ends, which lost 6 bases and 4 bases, there was a span of 18 bases. This CDR3 contains 15 residues. CDR3 nucleotides: TGTGCCAGCAGAGTTGGTGACTCCTTGGGAGAGACCCAGTACTTC. As protein: CASRVGDSLGETQYF. The whole variable domain, filled in from reference TRBV2 and TRBJ2-5, reads EPEVTQTPSHQVTQMGQEVILRCVPISNHLYFYWYRQILGQKVEFLVSFYNNEISEKSEIFDDQFSVERPDGSNFTLKIRSTKLEDSAMYFCASRVGDSLGETQYFGPGTRLLVL.

This clone appeared a single time. The V and J genes are TRBV6-6 and TRBJ1-6; D not resolved. V lost 6 bases and J 8 bases, leaving 14 bases between the germline ends. Germline V gives CDR1 MNHNY, CDR2 SVGAGI (reference sequence). CDR3 length: 14 residues. CDR3: CASRSTELDSPLHF. CDR3 nucleotides: TGTGCCAGCAGGTCGACGGAGCTGGATTCACCCCTCCACTTT.

The CDR3 coding sequence is TGTGCTAGTGGTTTAGCGGGGGGTGAGACCCAGTACTTC. This sequence encodes CASGLAGGETQYF. The gene calls are TRBV12-5 and TRBJ2-5; 9 positions match TRBD2. Germline CDR1 LGHNT, CDR2 FRNRAP. The CDR3 runs to 13 residues. Losses at the gene ends were 3 bases for V and 5 bases for J; bases not matched to a gene: 1.

In its sample, this clone was seen a few times. V is TRBV5-5 and J is TRBJ2-2, with 8 bases identical to TRBD1. Germline values: CDR1 SGHKS, CDR2 YYEKEE (reference sequence). The CDR3 has 15 residues. V lost 5 bases to trimming and J lost 1 base; unmatched junction nucleotides: 4. The CDR3 DNA follows: TGTGCCAGCAGACCGGGACAGGAGAACACCGGGGAGCTGTTTTTT. It specifies CASRPGQENTGELFF.

The CDR3: CAWGDSNYEQYF. Written as DNA, the CDR3 is TGTGCCTGGGGGGACAGCAACTACGAGCAGTACTTC. The gene calls are TRBV30 and TRBJ2-7; 7 nucleotides line up with TRBD1. The CDR3 length is 12 residues. Germline loops: CDR1 GTSNPN, CDR2 SVGIG (reference sequence). Germline trimming cut 5 bases from V and 3 bases from J; bases unmatched to any gene: 4.

This clone was counted a few times. The chain employs TRBV7-9 and TRBJ2-1; TRBD2 matches 8 bases. Germline CDR1 reads SEHNR; CDR2 reads FQNEAQ (reference sequence). After removal of 8 bases from V and 9 bases from J, the junction contained 12 bases not matched to a gene. CDR3 length: 14 residues. CDR3 residues: CASRGETSVIEQFF. Here the CDR3 DNA reads TGTGCCAGCCGTGGCGAGACTAGCGTTATTGAGCAGTTCTTC. The full variable domain, completed using reference TRBV7-9 and TRBJ2-1, is DTGVSQNPRHKITKRGQNVTFRCDPISEHNRLYWYRQTLGQGPEFLTYFQNEAQLEKSRLLSDRFSAERPKGSFSTLEIQRTEQGDSAMYLCASRGETSVIEQFFGPGTRLTVL.

CDR3 DNA sequence: TGTGCCAGCAGACTGAGGCGGGCTTCCAGGCAGAATGGCTACACCTTC. Protein product: CASRLRRASRQNGYTF. The V and J genes are TRBV13 and TRBJ1-2, with D uncertain. The CDR3 is 16 residues long. CDR1 and CDR2 (germline): PRHDT, FYEKMQ (reference sequence). V dropped 6 bases and J dropped 6 bases, with 23 bases sitting between them.

The rearrangement joins TRBV14 to TRBJ2-7, with D possibly TRBD1 on 5 matching bases. CDR3 length equals 14 residues. Germline V gives CDR1 SGHDN, CDR2 FVKESK. With 3 bases removed from V and 3 bases from J, the gap between germline ends came to 12 bases. CDR3 sequence: CASSHGQGLYEQYF. As DNA, the CDR3 is TGTGCCAGCAGCCACGGGCAGGGCCTCTACGAGCAGTACTTC.

The chain uses TRBV5-1 and TRBJ2-7; D might be TRBD1 (6 bases). The CDR3 is 17 residues long. Trimming took off 4 bases at V and 2 bases at J, with 22 bases between the two ends. The germline V gene has CDR1 SGHRS and CDR2 YFSETQ. CDR3 loop: CASSLGATVSQPYEQYF. The CDR3 DNA reads as TGCGCCAGCAGCCTGGGGGCGACAGTCTCGCAGCCCTACGAGCAGTACTTC.

The rearrangement links TRBV2 to TRBJ1-2; D ambiguous. The CDR3 has 14 residues. V gave up 6 bases and J gave up 2 bases, with 13 bases separating them. Germline assignment: CDR1 SNHLY and CDR2 FYNNEI. The CDR3: CASRGPARNYGYTF. As DNA, the CDR3 is TGTGCCAGCAGGGGCCCGGCCCGAAACTATGGCTACACCTTC.

V usage is TRBV28 and J usage is TRBJ1-5; tentatively, D is TRBD1 (5 bases). Looked up from germline, CDR1 is MDHEN and CDR2 is SYDVKM. The CDR3 totals 14 residues. V dropped 3 bases and J dropped 5 bases, with 11 bases sitting between them. The CDR3 region is CASSLRQSHQPQHF. In DNA, the CDR3 is TGTGCCAGCAGTTTGCGACAGTCTCATCAGCCCCAGCATTTT.

The rearrangement joins TRBV28 to TRBJ1-5; D is ambiguous. The CDR3 contains 13 residues. V was clipped by 5 bases and J by 7 bases, with 12 bases between them. The germline V gene has CDR1 MDHEN and CDR2 SYDVKM. This CDR3 reads CASSPGGPQPQHF. CDR3 nucleotide sequence: TGTGCCAGCAGTCCCGGTGGGCCGCAGCCCCAGCATTTT.

CDR3 nucleotide sequence: TGCGCCAGCAGCCTCCGGACTAGCGGGGGCCGGGGGTCCGGGGAGCTGTTTTTT. This translates into CASSLRTSGGRGSGELFF. The rearrangement links TRBV5-1 to TRBJ2-2; 13 positions agree with TRBD2. The germline CDR1 and CDR2 sequences are SGHRS and YFSETQ. After removal of 4 bases from V and 6 bases from J, the junction contained 12 bases not matched to a gene. The CDR3 is 18 residues long.

The chain has TRBV3-1 (or the pseudogene TRBV3-2) and TRBJ2-5; 12 bases are shared with TRBD2. V dropped 4 bases and J dropped 4; count of bases not matched to a gene: 10. This CDR3 spans 17 amino acids. Germline loops: CDR1 LGHDT, CDR2 YNNKEL (reference sequence). The CDR3 protein is CASSRLLLAGGPETQYF. In DNA, the CDR3 is TGTGCCAGCAGCCGTCTCCTCCTAGCGGGGGGGCCAGAGACCCAGTACTTC.

This chain connects TRBV7-2 to TRBJ2-7; D call uncertain. CDR3 length equals 13 residues. Trimming took 5 bases from V and 4 from J, leaving 12 bases between them. The germline CDR1 and CDR2 sequences are SGHTA and FQGNSA. The CDR3 nucleotides read TGTGCCAGCAGCACGCGGTCCCCGTACGAGCAGTACTTC. Residues: CASSTRSPYEQYF.

The chain couples TRBV30 to TRBJ2-1; tentatively, D is TRBD2 (6 bases). Germline V CDR1 and CDR2: GTSNPN, SVGIG (reference sequence). The CDR3 is made up of 19 amino acids. The V gene lost 3 bases and the J gene lost 8 bases, with 32 bases spanning the gap. In DNA form, the CDR3 reads TGTGCCTGGAGCGCTCCGAAATCGGGGATCGGGGGTGTCGTCGATGAGCAGTTCTTC. Encoded protein: CAWSAPKSGIGGVVDEQFF. The entire variable domain, with the rest obtained from reference TRBV30 and TRBJ2-1, is as follows: SQTIHQWPATLVQPVGSPLSLECTVEGTSNPNLYWYRQAAGRGLQLLFYSVGIGQISSEVPQNLSASRPQDRQFILSSKKLLLSDSGFYLCAWSAPKSGIGGVVDEQFFGPGTRLTVL.

Only one count was recorded for this clone. The V call is TRBV10-2, the J call TRBJ1-6; 7 positions match TRBD1. Germline CDR1 is WSHSY and CDR2 is SAAADI. With 8 bases clipped from V and 6 bases from J, the junction kept 1 base outside the gene matches. This CDR3 has 12 amino acids. In nucleotides, the CDR3 is TGCGCCAGCGGGACAGCTAATTCACCCCTCCACTTT. Encoded protein: CASGTANSPLHF.

The CDR3 loop is CASSTGLAFSEQFF. DNA for the CDR3: TGTGCCAGCAGTACTGGACTAGCCTTTTCTGAGCAGTTCTTC. The rearrangement joins TRBV11-2 to TRBJ2-1; TRBD2 matches 8 bases. Germline V gene data show CDR1 as SGHAT and CDR2 as FQNNGV. Trimming removed 6 bases from V and 9 bases from J; junction bases left unmatched: 10. The CDR3 is 14 amino acids.

The V call is TRBV28, the J call TRBJ2-7; 8 bases fit TRBD1. V gave up 8 bases and J gave up 4 bases; unmatched junction bases: 1. Germline CDR1 is MDHEN and CDR2 is SYDVKM. The CDR3 spans 11 residues. CDR3 sequence: CASRTGYEQYF. The CDR3 DNA reads as TGTGCCAGCCGGACAGGGTACGAGCAGTACTTC.